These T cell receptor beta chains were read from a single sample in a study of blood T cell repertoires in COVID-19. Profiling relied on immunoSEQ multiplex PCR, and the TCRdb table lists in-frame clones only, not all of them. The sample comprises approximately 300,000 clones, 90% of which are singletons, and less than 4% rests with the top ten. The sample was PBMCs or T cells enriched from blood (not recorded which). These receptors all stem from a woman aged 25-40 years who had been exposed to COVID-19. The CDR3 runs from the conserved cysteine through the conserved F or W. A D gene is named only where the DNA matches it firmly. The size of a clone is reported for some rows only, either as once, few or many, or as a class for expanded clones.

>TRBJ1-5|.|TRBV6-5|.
TGTGCCGGCTGTACAGGGTTGGGCAATCAGCCCCAGCATTTT
CAGCTGLGNQPQHF
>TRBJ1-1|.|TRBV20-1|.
TGCAGTGCTAGTGTGGGCCACCCGGGGACTGAAGCTTTCTTT
CSASVGHPGTEAFF
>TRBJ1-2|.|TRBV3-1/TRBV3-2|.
TGTGCCAGCAGCACAGGGACGGGCGGCTACACCTTC
CASSTGTGGYTF
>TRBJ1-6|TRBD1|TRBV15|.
TGTGCCACCAGCAGAGAGGGACAGGGCCATTCACCCCTCCACTTT
CATSREGQGHSPLHF
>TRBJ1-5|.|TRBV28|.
TGTGCCAGCAGTCCTGCGAGCGGGGGAAGCAATCAGCCCCAGCATTTT
CASSPASGGSNQPQHF
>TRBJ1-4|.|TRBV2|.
TGTGCCAGCTCCCTGCCCGAGACAAGGGAAAAACTGTTTTTT
CASSLPETREKLFF
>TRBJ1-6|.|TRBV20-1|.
TGCAGTGCTAGTAGCCCGGGCCTAGAGCGGTGGGCACCCCTCCACTTT
CSASSPGLERWAPLHF
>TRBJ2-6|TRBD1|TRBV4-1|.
TGCGCCAGCAGCCGGGGACAGGTGACCTCTGGGGCCAACGTCCTGACTTTC
CASSRGQVTSGANVLTF
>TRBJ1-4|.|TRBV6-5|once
TGTGCCAGCAGGAGACCCGGGGGGAATGGAAAACTGTTTTTT
CASRRPGGNGKLFF
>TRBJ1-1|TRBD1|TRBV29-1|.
TGCAGCTCCTCGCCTACCGGGACAGGGGTAGCTTTCTTT
CSSSPTGTGVAFF
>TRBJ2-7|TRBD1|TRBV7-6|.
TGTGCCAGCAGCTTAGCCGGTGCCGGGACAGGGCTCTACGAGCAGTACTTC
CASSLAGAGTGLYEQYF
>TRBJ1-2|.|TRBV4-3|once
TGCGCCAGCAGCCAAGTTGAGGGGGACGGCTACACCTTC
CASSQVEGDGYTF
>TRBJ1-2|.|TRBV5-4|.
TGTGCCAGCAGGATTGGGCCGGAAAATGGCTACACCTTC
CASRIGPENGYTF
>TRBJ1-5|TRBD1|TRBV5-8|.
TGTGCCAGCAGCTTGGGTTGGGACAGCTACTTTCAGCCCCAGCATTTT
CASSLGWDSYFQPQHF
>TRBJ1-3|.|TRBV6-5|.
TGTGCCAGCAGTTACAGGGGCCAAAGCTCTGGAAACACCATATATTTT
CASSYRGQSSGNTIYF
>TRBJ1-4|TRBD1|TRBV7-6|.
TGTGCCAGCAGCTTAGGACGACAGGGTAATGAAAAACTGTTTTTT
CASSLGRQGNEKLFF
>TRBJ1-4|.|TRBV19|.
TGTGCCAGTAGTTATGGAACCGGGCGGGATGAAAAACTGTTTTTT
CASSYGTGRDEKLFF
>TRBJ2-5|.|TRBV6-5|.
TGTGCCAGCAGTTACTCGATTACTAGAGGGGAGACCCAGTACTTC
CASSYSITRGETQYF
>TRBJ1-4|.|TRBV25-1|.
TGTGCCAGCAGTGAATTTTGGGCAGGCTATAATGAAAAACTGTTTTTT
CASSEFWAGYNEKLFF
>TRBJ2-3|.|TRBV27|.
TGTGCCAGCAGTTTTAGGAGTGGCACAGATACGCAGTATTTT
CASSFRSGTDTQYF
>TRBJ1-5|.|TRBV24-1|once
TGTGCCACCGCCCGGGGCGGGGAGGGTCAGCCCCAGCATTTT
CATARGGEGQPQHF
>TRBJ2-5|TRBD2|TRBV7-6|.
TGTGCCAGCAGAGCGGGGGGCCCCCCAACCCAGTACTTC
CASRAGGPPTQYF
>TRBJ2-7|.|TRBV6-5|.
TGTGCCAGCAAGACTCGGGAAACGGGCCACGAGCAGTACTTC
CASKTRETGHEQYF
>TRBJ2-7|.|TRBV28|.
TGTGCCAGCAGTACCACAAACAGCTACGAGCAGTACTTC
CASSTTNSYEQYF
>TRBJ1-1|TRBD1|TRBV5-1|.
TGCGCCAGCAGGAACAGGGGGAGTAACCCTGAAGCTTTCTTT
CASRNRGSNPEAFF
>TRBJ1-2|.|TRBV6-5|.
TGTGCCAGCCTCAGGGTTGGCTACACCTTC
CASLRVGYTF
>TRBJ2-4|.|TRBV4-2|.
TGTGCCAGCAGCCAAGATCGGGGGGCAAGACAGGCCCTAGCCAAAAACATTCAGTACTTC
CASSQDRGARQALAKNIQYF
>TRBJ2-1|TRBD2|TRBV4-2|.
TGTGCCAGCAGCCCGGCCCGTAGCGGGGGGGCCCGTGAGCAGTTCTTC
CASSPARSGGAREQFF
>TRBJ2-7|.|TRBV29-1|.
TGCAGCGTTGACGTCGGTCGCGAGCAGTACTTC
CSVDVGREQYF
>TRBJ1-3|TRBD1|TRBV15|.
TGTGCCACCAGCAGAGACGCGATGGGACAGCTCTCTGGAAACACCATATATTTT
CATSRDAMGQLSGNTIYF
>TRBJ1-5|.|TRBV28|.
TGTGCCACTAGGGGGTCGGCTCAGCCCCAGCATTTT
CATRGSAQPQHF
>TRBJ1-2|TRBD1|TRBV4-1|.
TGCGCCAGCAGCGAAGGTTCACCGGGACAGGGAGTAGGAGCTAACTATGGCTACACCTTC
CASSEGSPGQGVGANYGYTF
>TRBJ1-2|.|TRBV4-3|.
TGCGCCAGCAGCCAAGAACCCAGGGATACCTATGGCTACACCTTC
CASSQEPRDTYGYTF
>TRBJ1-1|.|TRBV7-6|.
TGTGCCAGCAGCCGCGGAACGGAACATAATGTAAACACTGAAGCTTTCTTT
CASSRGTEHNVNTEAFF
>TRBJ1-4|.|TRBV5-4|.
TGTGCCAGCAGCTTGGCGGGACACACTGAAAAACTGTTTTTT
CASSLAGHTEKLFF
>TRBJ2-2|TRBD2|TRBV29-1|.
TGCAGCGTGTCTAGCGGGCAGAACACCGGGGAGCTGTTTTTT
CSVSSGQNTGELFF
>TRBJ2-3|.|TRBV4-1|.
TGCGCCAGCAGCCAAGAACGGGGGGCCAGGGGAGATACGCAGTATTTT
CASSQERGARGDTQYF
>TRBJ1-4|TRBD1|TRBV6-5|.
TGTGCCAGCAGCCGAAAAGGGACAGGGGGTGAAAAACTGTTTTTT
CASSRKGTGGEKLFF
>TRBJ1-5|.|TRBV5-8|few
TGTGCCAGCAGCTTGGTGGGCGGGGCAGGGCCTAGCAATCAGCCCCAGCATTTT
CASSLVGGAGPSNQPQHF
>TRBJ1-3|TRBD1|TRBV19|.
TGTGCCAGTAGTATCGACAGGGTGGGAAACACCATATATTTT
CASSIDRVGNTIYF
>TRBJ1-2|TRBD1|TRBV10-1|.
TGCGCCACCCGATACGACAGGGAACCCAACTATGGCTACACCTTC
CATRYDREPNYGYTF
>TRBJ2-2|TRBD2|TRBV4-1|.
TGCGCCAGCAGCCAAGAGCTCGGGACTAGCGGGGCCGGGGAGCTGTTTTTT
CASSQELGTSGAGELFF
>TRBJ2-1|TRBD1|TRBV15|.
TGTGCCACCAGCCCAAGGACAGGTTCCTACAATGAGCAGTTCTTC
CATSPRTGSYNEQFF
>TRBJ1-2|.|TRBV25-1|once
TGTGCCAGCAGTGTTCCAGGGATCGGTAAGGATGGCTACACCTTC
CASSVPGIGKDGYTF
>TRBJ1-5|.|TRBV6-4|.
TGTGCCAGCAACCGGACTGACAATCAGCCCCAGCATTTT
CASNRTDNQPQHF
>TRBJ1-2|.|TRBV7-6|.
TGTGCCAGCAGCCCTCAACAGGGCTACTATGGCTACACCTTC
CASSPQQGYYGYTF
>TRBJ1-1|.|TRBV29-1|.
TGCAGCGTGCAGGGGTACCCGAGCACTGAAGCTTTCTTT
CSVQGYPSTEAFF
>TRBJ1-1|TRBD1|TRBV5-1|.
TGCGCCAGCACCAGGACAGGGCTGTCGGTGAACACTGAAGCTTTCTTT
CASTRTGLSVNTEAFF
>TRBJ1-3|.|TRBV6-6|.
TGTGCCAGCACGGTACAGGGCACAGGAAACACCATATATTTT
CASTVQGTGNTIYF
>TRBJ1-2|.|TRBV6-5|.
TGTGCCAGCAGTTACGACCGGGGTGGAGCTGGCTACACCTTC
CASSYDRGGAGYTF
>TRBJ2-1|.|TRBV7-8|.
TGTGCCAGCAGCCTCCTGACAATGATGCAGTTCTTC
CASSLLTMMQFF
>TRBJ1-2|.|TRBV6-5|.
TGTGCCAGCAGTTACCTAGGCAGTAACCGCTATGGCTACACCTTC
CASSYLGSNRYGYTF
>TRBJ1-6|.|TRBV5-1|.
TGCGCCAGCAGCTTGGCCGGGTCGAGCAGAAATTCACCCCTCCACTTT
CASSLAGSSRNSPLHF
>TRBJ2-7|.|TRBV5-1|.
TGCGCCAGCAGTAGTGATCCCTCCTACGAGCAGTACTTC
CASSSDPSYEQYF